The present TCR beta chain was sequenced within a study of control samples from healthy donors and cancer patients. Trimming stripped 4 bases from V and 1 base from J, with 17 bases between. This CDR3 comprises 16 residues. The V gene's germline CDR1 is SGHRS and CDR2 YFSETQ. Libraries were prepared by immunoSEQ multiplex PCR; TCRdb keeps only in-frame clonotypes and omits some of them. This table holds about 410,000 clones, 75% to 95% found once. The receptor was isolated from a man aged 35 to 55 with head and neck cancer. Sequences were obtained from PBMCs. The chain combines TRBV5-1 with TRBJ1-1, with D maybe TRBD1 (6 bases). The CDR3 is CASSPGGADWNTEAFF. CDR3 in DNA: TGCGCCAGCAGCCCGGGGGGGGCGGACTGGAACACTGAAGCTTTCTTT.